One sample yielded the 16 T cell receptor beta chains listed below, sequenced in a study of early T cells in non-severe SARS-CoV-2 infection. Using its own MiXCR run on the 5' RACE reads, TCRdb lists one record per CDR3 protein. The table shows about 22,000 distinct CDR3 sequences, with around 3.3% occurring only once. Material: whole blood. The receptors were sampled from an adult who was a healthcare worker with PCR-confirmed SARS-CoV-2 infection or an uninfected control (not recorded which).

This clonotype was seen many times. This chain uses TRBV12-3 or TRBV12-4 with TRBJ1-5, with 9 bases fitting TRBD1. The junction had 10 bases not matched to a gene; V was cut back by 5 bases and J by 2 bases. This CDR3 spans 17 amino acids. CDR3 in amino acids: CASSPGTGRLGNQPQHF. The CDR3 DNA follows: TGTGCCAGCAGTCCTGGGACAGGGAGATTGGGCAATCAGCCCCAGCATTTT.

This clonotype was detected ten times or more. An end of the junction differs from the germline gene, which may be a read error. The CDR3 here is CASRLDFYNEQFF. CDR3 sequence (DNA): TGCGCCAGCAGATTGGATTTCTACAATGAGCAGTTCTTC. V usage is TRBV5-1 and J usage is TRBJ2-1; D unclear. Looked up from germline, CDR1 is SGHRS and CDR2 is YFSETQ. The CDR3 contains 13 residues.

This clonotype has at least ten counts. The genes are TRBV9 and TRBJ2-3; 8 positions match TRBD2. The V gene's germline CDR1 is SGDLS and CDR2 YYNGEE. The J segment lost 0 bases and the V segment lost 3 bases, leaving 6 bases of the junction unmatched. There are 16 residues in the CDR3. The CDR3 is CASSAGGDTSTDTQYF. The DNA of the CDR3 is TGTGCCAGCAGCGCGGGGGGGGACACTAGCACAGATACGCAGTATTTT. The full variable domain, in which reference TRBV9 and TRBJ2-3 provide the parts outside the CDR3, is DSGVTQTPKHLITATGQRVTLRCSPRSGDLSVYWYQQSLDQGLQFLIQYYNGEERAKGNILERFSAQQFPDLHSELNLSSLELGDSALYFCASSAGGDTSTDTQYFGPGTRLTVL.

This clonotype has ten or more counts. This chain joins TRBV12-3 or TRBV12-4 and TRBJ1-5; 9 nucleotides align to TRBD1. The junction had 5 bases not matched to a gene; V was cut back by 5 bases and J by 6 bases. This CDR3 is built from 14 residues. CDR3 nucleotide sequence: TGTGCCAGCAGTGGGACAGGGTTTGGTCAGCCCCAGCATTTT. Residues: CASSGTGFGQPQHF.

This clonotype came up many times. The rearrangement joins TRBV11-1 to TRBJ2-7, with D perhaps TRBD2 (5 bases). V lost 5 bases and J 2 bases, leaving 10 bases between the germline ends. CDR1 and CDR2 from the germline V gene are SGHAT and FQDESV (reference sequence). The CDR3 runs to 13 residues. CDR3 loop: CASSLGVPYEQYF. CDR3 sequence (DNA): TGTGCCAGCAGCCTGGGAGTTCCCTACGAGCAGTACTTC.

This clonotype has ten or more counts. The chain has TRBV6-2 or TRBV6-3 and TRBJ1-1; maybe TRBD1 (6 bases). CDR1 and CDR2 from the germline V gene are MNHEY and SVGEGT. The CDR3 consists of 13 residues. The germline V and J ends were trimmed by 1 base and 4 bases, with 7 bases remaining between them. The DNA of the CDR3 is TGTGCCAGCAGTTACTGGGGGCTCACTGAAGCTTTCTTT. It codes for CASSYWGLTEAFF.

In its sample, this clonotype was seen many times. This chain joins TRBV5-1 and TRBJ2-3; TRBD2 agrees at 7 bases. V was clipped by 4 bases and J by 5 bases; unmatched bases: 1. Germline V lookup: CDR1 SGHRS, CDR2 YFSETQ. The CDR3 extends over 12 amino acids. CDR3: CASSPGGDTQYF. The CDR3 bases are TGCGCCAGCAGCCCGGGGGGAGATACGCAGTATTTT.

This clonotype was picked up a small number of times. The chain recombines TRBV19 with TRBJ1-2; a weak D match, TRBD1 (6 bases). This CDR3 spans 16 amino acids. Trimming shortened V by 6 bases and J by 2 bases, and 19 bases separated the two germline ends. Germline V gene lookup returns CDR1 LNHDA and CDR2 SQIVND (reference sequence). CDR3 nucleotides: TGTGCCAGTAGCCCATCCCTAAGGGGGAAGAACTATGGCTACACCTTC. Amino acid sequence: CASSPSLRGKNYGYTF.

This clonotype has ten or more counts. J is TRBJ1-5 and V is TRBV6-6; the D is unclear. The germline V gene encodes CDR1 MNHNY and CDR2 SVGAGI (reference sequence). The CDR3 consists of 15 residues. V lost 0 bases to trimming and J lost 2 bases, with 8 bases between them. The CDR3 DNA reads TGTGCCAGCAGTTACTCAGGTGGGGGCAATCAGCCCCAGCATTTT. Translation: CASSYSGGGNQPQHF.

In this sample, this clonotype is medium-sized (0.01 to 0.1%). CDR3 in amino acids: CASSQAPPNYGYTF. The CDR3 nucleotides are TGCGCCAGCAGCCAAGCCCCTCCTAACTATGGCTACACCTTC. The chain combines TRBV4-3 with TRBJ1-2; D remains unclear. Trimming left V 1 base short and J 0 bases short, with 6 bases between. In germline, CDR1 is LGHNA, CDR2 YSLEER. CDR3 size: 14 residues.

This clonotype was observed at least ten times. This chain joins TRBV4-3 and TRBJ2-5; D possibly corresponds to TRBD1 (5 bases). Germline values: CDR1 LGHNA, CDR2 YSLEER. The CDR3 length is 18 residues. V was trimmed by 4 bases and J by 0 bases, leaving 21 bases between them. The CDR3 loop reads CASSPTLYETDNQETQYF. The CDR3 DNA follows: TGCGCCAGCAGCCCCACCCTCTATGAGACAGACAACCAAGAGACCCAGTACTTC.

This clonotype was detected ten times or more. The chain recombines TRBV6-1 with TRBJ2-7; 8 positions agree with TRBD2. V was pared by 6 bases and J by 4 bases, with 11 bases of the junction left unmatched. Germline CDR1 MNHNS, CDR2 SASEGT. This CDR3 contains 15 residues. CDR3 DNA sequence: TGTGCCAGCAGGGAAACCGGGACTAGACTGTACGAGCAGTACTTC. Its translation is CASRETGTRLYEQYF.

In this sample, this clonotype turned up many times. This chain joins TRBV7-8 and TRBJ2-7; D unclear. V lost 1 base and J 2 bases, leaving 3 bases between the germline ends. Germline V lookup: CDR1 SGHVS, CDR2 FQNEAQ. The CDR3 is 12 residues long. The DNA for the CDR3 is TGTGCCAGCAGCTTAGTTACCTACGAGCAGTACTTC. This codes for CASSLVTYEQYF.

This clonotype occurred many times. The chain employs TRBV7-2 and TRBJ2-7; D uncertain. The CDR3 is 11 amino acids. Trimming removed 5 bases from V and 3 bases from J, with 5 bases in between. Germline assignment: CDR1 SGHTA and CDR2 FQGNSA. The CDR3 DNA sequence: TGTGCCAGCAGCCTTCTCTACGAGCAGTACTTC. Residues: CASSLLYEQYF.

This clonotype came up a few times. V usage is TRBV5-5 and J usage is TRBJ2-7; 10 positions agree with TRBD2. This CDR3 spans 15 amino acids. The germline gives CDR1 SGHKS, CDR2 YYEKEE (reference sequence). With 5 bases clipped from V and 4 bases from J, the junction kept 9 bases outside the gene matches. The CDR3 sequence is CASSYRLAGVYEQYF. The CDR3 DNA reads TGTGCCAGCAGTTATCGGCTAGCGGGGGTATACGAGCAGTACTTC.

This clonotype was seen more than once but under ten times. The V gene is TRBV11-2, the J gene TRBJ2-3, with D perhaps matching TRBD2 (7 bases). The CDR3 runs 15 residues. CDR1 is SGHAT, CDR2 FQNNGV, per germline. Trimming stripped 4 bases from V and 2 bases from J, with 13 bases between. DNA for the CDR3: TGTGCCAGCAGCTCGGGGGGCAGCTACACAGATACGCAGTATTTT. Translated, it gives CASSSGGSYTDTQYF.